This TCR beta chain was obtained from a study of T-cell memory formation after mild COVID-19. Study conclusions and caveats: Among clones peaking at day 37 in the second wave, SARS-CoV-2 specificity remained unconfirmed. CD4/CD8 balance characterized clones contracting day 15 to 85, and CD4+ skew characterized later expanders.

TCRalpha and TCRbeta libraries used 5'RACE with constant-segment primers and UMIs. TCRdb re-analysed the 5' RACE reads in MiXCR, keeping a single row per CDR3 protein. The data show about 290,000 distinct CDR3 sequences, with roughly 15% seen just once and roughly 23% held by the top ten. This CDR3 has 16 amino acids. This clonotype was observed at least ten times. Antigen: not known. The chain joins TRBV21-1 to TRBJ2-6; the table's D call of TRBD1 was not tested on the DNA. TRBV21-1 is a recognized pseudogene. This clonotype was sampled from a young man who had mild COVID-19 (a few samples of this study predate the infection). Cell type and time point are not known. The specimen was PBMCs or a T cell subset sorted from them (not recorded which). CDR3 residues: CAGGRDRSTGANVLTF. The CDR3 coding sequence is TGTGCCGGGGGGCGGGACAGGTCGACTGGGGCCAACGTCCTGACTTTC.